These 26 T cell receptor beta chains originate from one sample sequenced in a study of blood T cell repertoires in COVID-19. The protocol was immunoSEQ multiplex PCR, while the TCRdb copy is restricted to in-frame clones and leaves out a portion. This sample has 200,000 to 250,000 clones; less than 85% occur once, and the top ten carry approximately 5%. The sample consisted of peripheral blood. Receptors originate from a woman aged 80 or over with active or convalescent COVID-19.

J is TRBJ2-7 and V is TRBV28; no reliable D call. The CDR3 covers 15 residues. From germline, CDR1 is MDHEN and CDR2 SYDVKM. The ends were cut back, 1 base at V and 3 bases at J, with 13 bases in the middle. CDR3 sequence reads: CASSLYKTQHYEQYF. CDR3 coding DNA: TGTGCCAGCAGTTTATACAAGACACAGCACTACGAGCAGTACTTC.

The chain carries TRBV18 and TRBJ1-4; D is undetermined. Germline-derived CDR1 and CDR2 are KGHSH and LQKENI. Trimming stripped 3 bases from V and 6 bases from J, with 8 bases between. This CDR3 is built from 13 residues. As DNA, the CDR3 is TGTGCCAGCTCACCGATGGAGGATGAAAAACTGTTTTTT. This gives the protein CASSPMEDEKLFF.

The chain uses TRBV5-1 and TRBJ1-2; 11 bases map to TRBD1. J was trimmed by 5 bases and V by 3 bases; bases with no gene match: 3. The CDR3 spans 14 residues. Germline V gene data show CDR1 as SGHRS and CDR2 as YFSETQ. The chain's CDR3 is CASSSRDRGYGYTF. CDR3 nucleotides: TGCGCCAGCAGCTCCCGGGACAGGGGGTATGGCTACACCTTC.

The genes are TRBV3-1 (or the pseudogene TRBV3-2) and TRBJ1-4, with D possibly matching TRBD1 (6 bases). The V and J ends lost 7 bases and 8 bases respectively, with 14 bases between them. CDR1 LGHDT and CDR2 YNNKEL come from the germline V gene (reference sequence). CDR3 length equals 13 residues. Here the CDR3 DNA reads TGTGCCAGCATCGGGCTAGGGGGAGAAAAACTGTTTTTT. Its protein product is CASIGLGGEKLFF.

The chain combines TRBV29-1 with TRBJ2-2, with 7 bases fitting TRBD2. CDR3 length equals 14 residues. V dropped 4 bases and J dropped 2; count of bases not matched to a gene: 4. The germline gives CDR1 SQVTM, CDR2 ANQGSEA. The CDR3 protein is CSVGLAVNTGELFF. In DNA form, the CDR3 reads TGCAGCGTTGGACTAGCTGTAAACACCGGGGAGCTGTTTTTT.

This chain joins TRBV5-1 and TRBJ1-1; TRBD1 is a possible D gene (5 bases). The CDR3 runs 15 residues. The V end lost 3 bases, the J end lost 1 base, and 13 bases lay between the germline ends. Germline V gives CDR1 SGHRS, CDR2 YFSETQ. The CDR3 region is CASSWGQGKNTEAFF. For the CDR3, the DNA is TGCGCCAGCAGCTGGGGCCAGGGAAAGAACACTGAAGCTTTCTTT.

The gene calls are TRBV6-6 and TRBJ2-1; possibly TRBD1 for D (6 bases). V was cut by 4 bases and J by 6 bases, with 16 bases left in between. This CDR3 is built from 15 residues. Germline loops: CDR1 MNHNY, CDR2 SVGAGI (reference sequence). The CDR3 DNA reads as TGTGCCAGCAGTTCAAACCAAGGACAGTCCAATGAGCAGTTCTTC. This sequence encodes CASSSNQGQSNEQFF.

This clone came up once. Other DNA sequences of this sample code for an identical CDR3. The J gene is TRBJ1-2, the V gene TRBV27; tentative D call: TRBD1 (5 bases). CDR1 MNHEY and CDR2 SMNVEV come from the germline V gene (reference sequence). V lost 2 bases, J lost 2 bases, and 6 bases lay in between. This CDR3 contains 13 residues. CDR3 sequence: CASSLQGNYGYTF. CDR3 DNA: TGTGCCAGCAGTTTACAGGGCAACTATGGCTACACCTTC.

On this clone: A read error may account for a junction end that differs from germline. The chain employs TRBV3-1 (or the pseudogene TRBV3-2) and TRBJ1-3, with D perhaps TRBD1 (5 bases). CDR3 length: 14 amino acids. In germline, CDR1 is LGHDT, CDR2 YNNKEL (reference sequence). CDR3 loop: CAGSRQNSGNTIYF. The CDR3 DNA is TGTGCCGGCAGTCGACAGAACTCTGGAAACACCATATATTTT.

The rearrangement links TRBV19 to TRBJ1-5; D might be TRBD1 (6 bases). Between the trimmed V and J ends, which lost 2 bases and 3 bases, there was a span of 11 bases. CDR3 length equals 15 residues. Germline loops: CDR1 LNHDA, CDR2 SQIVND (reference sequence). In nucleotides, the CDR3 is TGTGCCAGTAGTATACTTCAGGGGAACAATCAGCCCCAGCATTTT. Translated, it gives CASSILQGNNQPQHF.

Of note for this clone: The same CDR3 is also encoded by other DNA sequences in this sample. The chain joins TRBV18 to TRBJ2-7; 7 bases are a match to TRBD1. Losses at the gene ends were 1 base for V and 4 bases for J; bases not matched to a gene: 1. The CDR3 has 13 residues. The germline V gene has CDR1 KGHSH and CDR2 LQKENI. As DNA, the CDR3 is TGTGCCAGCTCACCACAGGGGGCGTACGAGCAGTACTTC. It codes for CASSPQGAYEQYF.

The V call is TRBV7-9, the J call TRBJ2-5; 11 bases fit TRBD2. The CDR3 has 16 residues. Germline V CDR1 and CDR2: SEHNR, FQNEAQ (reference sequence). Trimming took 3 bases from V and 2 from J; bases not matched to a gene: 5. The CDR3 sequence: CASSFPGLAEQETQYF. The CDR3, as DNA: TGTGCCAGCAGCTTCCCGGGACTAGCGGAACAAGAGACCCAGTACTTC.

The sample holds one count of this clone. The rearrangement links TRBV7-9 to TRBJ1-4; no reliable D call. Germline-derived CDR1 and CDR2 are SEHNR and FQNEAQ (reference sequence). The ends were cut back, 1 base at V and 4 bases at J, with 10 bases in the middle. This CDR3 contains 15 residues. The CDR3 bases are TGTGCCAGCAGCTTAGTGGCTCAGTTTAATGAAAAACTGTTTTTT. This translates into CASSLVAQFNEKLFF.

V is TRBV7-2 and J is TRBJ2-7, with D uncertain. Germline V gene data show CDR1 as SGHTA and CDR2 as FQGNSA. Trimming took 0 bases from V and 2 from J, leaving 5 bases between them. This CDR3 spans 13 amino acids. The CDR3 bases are TGTGCCAGCAGCTTAGCTAGCACCTACGAGCAGTACTTC. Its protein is CASSLASTYEQYF.

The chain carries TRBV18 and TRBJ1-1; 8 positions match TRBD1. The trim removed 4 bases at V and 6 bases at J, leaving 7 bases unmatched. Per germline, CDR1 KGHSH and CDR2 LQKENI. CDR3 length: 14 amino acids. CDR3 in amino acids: CASSQIQGGAEAFF. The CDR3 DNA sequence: TGTGCCAGCTCACAAATACAGGGGGGTGCTGAAGCTTTCTTT.

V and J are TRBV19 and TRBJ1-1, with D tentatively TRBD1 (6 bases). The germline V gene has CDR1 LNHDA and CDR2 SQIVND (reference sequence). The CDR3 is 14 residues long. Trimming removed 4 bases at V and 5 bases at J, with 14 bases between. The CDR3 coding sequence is TGTGCCAGTAGTAGAGGACAGACGGGGACTGAAGCTTTCTTT. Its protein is CASSRGQTGTEAFF.

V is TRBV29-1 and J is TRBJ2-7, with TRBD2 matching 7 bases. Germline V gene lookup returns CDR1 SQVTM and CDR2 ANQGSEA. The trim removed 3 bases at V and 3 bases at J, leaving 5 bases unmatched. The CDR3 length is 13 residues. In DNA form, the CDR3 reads TGCAGCGTTGAGGGGGGGTTCCACTACGAGCAGTACTTC. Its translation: CSVEGGFHYEQYF.

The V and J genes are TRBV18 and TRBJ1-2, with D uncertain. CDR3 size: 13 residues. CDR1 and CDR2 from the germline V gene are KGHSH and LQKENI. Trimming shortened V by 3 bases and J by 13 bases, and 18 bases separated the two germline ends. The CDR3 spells CASSPTHGGEATF. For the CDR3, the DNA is TGTGCCAGCTCACCGACCCATGGTGGGGAGGCCACCTTC.

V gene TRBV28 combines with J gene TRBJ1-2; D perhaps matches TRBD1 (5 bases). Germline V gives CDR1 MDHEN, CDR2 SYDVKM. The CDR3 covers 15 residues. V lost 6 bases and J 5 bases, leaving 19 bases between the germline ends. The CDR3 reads CASSFPLAGVYGYTF. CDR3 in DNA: TGTGCCAGCAGCTTTCCCCTGGCGGGGGTTTATGGCTACACCTTC.

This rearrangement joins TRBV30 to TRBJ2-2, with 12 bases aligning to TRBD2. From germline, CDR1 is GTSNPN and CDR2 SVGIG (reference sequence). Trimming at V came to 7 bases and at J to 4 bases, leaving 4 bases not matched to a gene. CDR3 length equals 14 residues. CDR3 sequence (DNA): TGTGCCTTTCCTAGCGGGGGGGGCACCGGGGAGCTGTTTTTT. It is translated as CAFPSGGGTGELFF.

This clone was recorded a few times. The CDR3 reads CASSLTGTGTGELFF. In nucleotides, the CDR3 is TGCGCCAGCAGCTTGACAGGGACAGGCACCGGGGAGCTGTTTTTT. The rearrangement links TRBV5-1 to TRBJ2-2; 8 bases map to TRBD1. The V gene's germline CDR1 is SGHRS and CDR2 YFSETQ. V was clipped by 1 base and J by 4 bases; unmatched bases: 3. The CDR3 covers 15 residues.

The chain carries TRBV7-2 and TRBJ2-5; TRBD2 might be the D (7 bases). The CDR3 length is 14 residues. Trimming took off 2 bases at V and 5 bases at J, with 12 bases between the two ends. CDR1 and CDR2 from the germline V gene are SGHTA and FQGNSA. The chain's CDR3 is CASSLQRGGETQYF. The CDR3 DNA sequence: TGTGCCAGCAGCTTACAAAGGGGGGGGGAGACCCAGTACTTC.

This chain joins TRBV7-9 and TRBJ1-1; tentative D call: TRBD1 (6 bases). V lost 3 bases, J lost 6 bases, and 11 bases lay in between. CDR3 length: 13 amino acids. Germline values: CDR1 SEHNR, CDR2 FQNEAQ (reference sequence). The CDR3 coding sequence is TGTGCCAGCAGCTTTCATGACAGGTCTGAAGCTTTCTTT. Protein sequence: CASSFHDRSEAFF.

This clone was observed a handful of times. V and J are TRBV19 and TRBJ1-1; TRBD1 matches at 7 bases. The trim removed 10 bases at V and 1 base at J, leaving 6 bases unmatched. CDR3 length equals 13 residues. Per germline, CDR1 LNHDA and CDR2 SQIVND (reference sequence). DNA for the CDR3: TGTGCCACCTTGGGACAGCCGAACACTGAAGCTTTCTTT. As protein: CATLGQPNTEAFF.

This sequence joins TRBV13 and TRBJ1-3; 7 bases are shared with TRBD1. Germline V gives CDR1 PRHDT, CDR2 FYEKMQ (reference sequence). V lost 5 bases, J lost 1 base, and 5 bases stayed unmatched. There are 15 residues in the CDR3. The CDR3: CASSGRDRSGNTIYF. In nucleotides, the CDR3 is TGTGCCAGCAGCGGACGGGACAGATCTGGAAACACCATATATTTT. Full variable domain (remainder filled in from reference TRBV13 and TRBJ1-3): AAGVIQSPRHLIKEKRETATLKCYPIPRHDTVYWYQQGPGQDPQFLISFYEKMQSDKGSIPDRFSAQQFSDYHSELNMSSLELGDSALYFCASSGRDRSGNTIYFGEGSWLTVV.

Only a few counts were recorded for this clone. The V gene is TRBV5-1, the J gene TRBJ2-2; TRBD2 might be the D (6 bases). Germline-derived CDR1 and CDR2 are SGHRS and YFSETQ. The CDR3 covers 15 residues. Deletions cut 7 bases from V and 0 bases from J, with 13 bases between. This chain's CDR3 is CASHEGGTNTGELFF. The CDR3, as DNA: TGCGCCAGCCACGAAGGAGGGACGAACACCGGGGAGCTGTTTTTT. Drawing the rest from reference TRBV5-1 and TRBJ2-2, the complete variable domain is KAGVTQTPRYLIKTRGQQVTLSCSPISGHRSVSWYQQTPGQGLQFLFEYFSETQRNKGNFPGRFSGRQFSNSRSEMNVSTLELGDSALYLCASHEGGTNTGELFFGEGSRLTVL.